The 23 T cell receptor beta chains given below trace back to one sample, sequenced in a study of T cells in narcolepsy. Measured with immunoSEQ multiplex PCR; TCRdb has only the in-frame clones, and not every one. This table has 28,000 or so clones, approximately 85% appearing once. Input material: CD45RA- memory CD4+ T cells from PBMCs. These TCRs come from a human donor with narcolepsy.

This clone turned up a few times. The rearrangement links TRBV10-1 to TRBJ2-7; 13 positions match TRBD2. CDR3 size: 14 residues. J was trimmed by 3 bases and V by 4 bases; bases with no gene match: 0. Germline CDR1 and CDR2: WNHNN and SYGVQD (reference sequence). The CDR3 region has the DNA TGCGCCAGCAGTGGGACTAGCGGGAGCTACGAGCAGTACTTC. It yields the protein CASSGTSGSYEQYF.

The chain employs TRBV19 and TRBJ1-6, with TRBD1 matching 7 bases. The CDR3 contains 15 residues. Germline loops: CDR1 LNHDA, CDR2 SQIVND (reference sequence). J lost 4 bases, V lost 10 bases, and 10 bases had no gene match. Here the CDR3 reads CATEGAVRYNSPLHF. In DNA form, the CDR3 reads TGTGCCACGGAGGGGGCGGTTAGGTATAATTCACCCCTCCACTTT.

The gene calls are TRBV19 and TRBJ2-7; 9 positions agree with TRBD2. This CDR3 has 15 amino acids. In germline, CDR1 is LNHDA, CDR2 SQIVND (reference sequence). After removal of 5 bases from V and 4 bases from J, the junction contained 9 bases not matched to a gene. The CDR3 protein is CASSPAGGKTYEQYF. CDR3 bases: TGTGCCAGTAGTCCAGCGGGGGGAAAGACATACGAGCAGTACTTC.

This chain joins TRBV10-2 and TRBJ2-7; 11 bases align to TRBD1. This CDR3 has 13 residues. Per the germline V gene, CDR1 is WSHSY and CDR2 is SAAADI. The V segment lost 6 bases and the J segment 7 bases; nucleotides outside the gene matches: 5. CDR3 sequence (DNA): TGCGCCAGCAGAGGACAGGGGGCAGGAGAGCAGTACTTC. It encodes CASRGQGAGEQYF.

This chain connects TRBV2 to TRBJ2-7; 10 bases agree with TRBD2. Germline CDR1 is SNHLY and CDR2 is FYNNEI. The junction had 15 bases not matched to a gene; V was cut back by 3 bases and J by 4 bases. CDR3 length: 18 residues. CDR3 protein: CASSEESSGRVRAYEQYF. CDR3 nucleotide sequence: TGTGCCAGCAGTGAGGAGTCTAGCGGGAGAGTAAGGGCATACGAGCAGTACTTC.

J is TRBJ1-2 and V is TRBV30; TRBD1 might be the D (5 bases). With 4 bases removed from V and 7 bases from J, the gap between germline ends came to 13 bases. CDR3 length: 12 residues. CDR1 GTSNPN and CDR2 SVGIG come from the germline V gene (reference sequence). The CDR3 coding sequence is TGTGCCTGGATCCTGGGGGGATCTGGCTACACCTTC. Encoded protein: CAWILGGSGYTF.

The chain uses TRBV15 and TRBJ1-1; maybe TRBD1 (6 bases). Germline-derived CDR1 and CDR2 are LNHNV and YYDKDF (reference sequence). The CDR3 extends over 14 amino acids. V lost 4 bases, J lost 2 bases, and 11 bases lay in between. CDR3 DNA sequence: TGTGCCACCAGCACCGGACAGACTAACACTGAAGCTTTCTTT. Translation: CATSTGQTNTEAFF.

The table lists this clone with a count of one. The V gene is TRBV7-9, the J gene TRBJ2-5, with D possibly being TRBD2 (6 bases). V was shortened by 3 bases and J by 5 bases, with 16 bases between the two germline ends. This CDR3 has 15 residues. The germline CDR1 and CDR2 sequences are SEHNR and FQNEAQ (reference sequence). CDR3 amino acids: CASSLFQGAGETQYF. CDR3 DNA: TGTGCCAGCAGCTTGTTCCAGGGCGCGGGGGAGACCCAGTACTTC.

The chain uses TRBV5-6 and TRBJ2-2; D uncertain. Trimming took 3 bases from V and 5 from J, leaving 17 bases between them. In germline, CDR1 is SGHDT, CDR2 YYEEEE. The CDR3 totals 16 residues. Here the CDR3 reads CASSSTGSSLTGELFF. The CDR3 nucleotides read TGTGCCAGCAGCTCCACTGGTTCTAGTCTTACCGGGGAGCTGTTTTTT.

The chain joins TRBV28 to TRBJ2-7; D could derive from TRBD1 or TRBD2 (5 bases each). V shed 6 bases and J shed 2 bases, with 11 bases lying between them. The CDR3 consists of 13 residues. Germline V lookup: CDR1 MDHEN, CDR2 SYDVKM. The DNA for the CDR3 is TGTGCCAGCAGAGGGACGATTACCTACGAGCAGTACTTC. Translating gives CASRGTITYEQYF.

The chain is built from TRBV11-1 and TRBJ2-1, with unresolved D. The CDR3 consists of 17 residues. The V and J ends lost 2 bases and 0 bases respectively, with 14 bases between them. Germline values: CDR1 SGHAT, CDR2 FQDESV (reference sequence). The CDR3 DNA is TGTGCCAGCAGCTTAACACTGAGATTTTCCTCCTACAATGAGCAGTTCTTC. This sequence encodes CASSLTLRFSSYNEQFF.

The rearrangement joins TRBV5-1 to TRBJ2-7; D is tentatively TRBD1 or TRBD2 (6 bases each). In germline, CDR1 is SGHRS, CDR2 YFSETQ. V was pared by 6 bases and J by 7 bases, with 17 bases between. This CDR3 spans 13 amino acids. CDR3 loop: CASTRDIGGEQYF. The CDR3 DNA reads TGCGCCAGCACCAGGGACATCGGAGGGGAGCAGTACTTC.

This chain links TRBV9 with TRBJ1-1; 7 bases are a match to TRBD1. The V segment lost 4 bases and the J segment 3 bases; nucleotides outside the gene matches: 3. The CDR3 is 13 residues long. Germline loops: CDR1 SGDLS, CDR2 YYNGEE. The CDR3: CASSPTGDTEAFF. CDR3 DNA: TGTGCCAGCAGCCCCACAGGGGACACTGAAGCTTTCTTT.

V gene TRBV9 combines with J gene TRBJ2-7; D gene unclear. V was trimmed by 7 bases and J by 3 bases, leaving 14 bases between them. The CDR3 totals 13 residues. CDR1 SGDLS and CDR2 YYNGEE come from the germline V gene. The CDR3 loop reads CASPHPEYYEQYF. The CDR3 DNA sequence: TGTGCCAGCCCCCACCCGGAATACTACGAGCAGTACTTC.

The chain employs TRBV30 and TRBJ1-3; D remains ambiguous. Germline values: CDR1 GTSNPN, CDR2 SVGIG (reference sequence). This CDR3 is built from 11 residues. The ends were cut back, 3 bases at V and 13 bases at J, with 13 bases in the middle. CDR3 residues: CAWRAEVTIYF. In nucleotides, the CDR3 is TGTGCCTGGAGGGCGGAGGTGACTATATATTTT.

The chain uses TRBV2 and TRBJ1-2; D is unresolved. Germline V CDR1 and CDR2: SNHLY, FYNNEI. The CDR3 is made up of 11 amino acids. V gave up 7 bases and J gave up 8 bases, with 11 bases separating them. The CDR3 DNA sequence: TGTGCCAGCAATGTGGGTTGGGGCTACACCTTC. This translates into CASNVGWGYTF.

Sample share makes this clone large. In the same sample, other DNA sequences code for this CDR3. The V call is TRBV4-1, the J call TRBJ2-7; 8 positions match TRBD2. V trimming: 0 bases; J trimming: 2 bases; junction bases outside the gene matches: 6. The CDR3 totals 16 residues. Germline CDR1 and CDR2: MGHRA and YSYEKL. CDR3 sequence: CASSQDLGLATYEQYF. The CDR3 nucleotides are TGCGCCAGCAGCCAAGATCTCGGACTAGCCACCTACGAGCAGTACTTC.

CDR3 bases: TGTGCCATCAGTGTTGGGACTAGCGGAACCTACGAGCAGTACTTC. This codes for CAISVGTSGTYEQYF. The genes are TRBV10-3 and TRBJ2-5, with 11 nucleotides matching TRBD2. The assigned J gene may be wrong: the sequence end matches TRBJ2-7 better. CDR1 and CDR2 (germline): ENHRY, SYGVKD. The CDR3 sequence is 15 residues long.

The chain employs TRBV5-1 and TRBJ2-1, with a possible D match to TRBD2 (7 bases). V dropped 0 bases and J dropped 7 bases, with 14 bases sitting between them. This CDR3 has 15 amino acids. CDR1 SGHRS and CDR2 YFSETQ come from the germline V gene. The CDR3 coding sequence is TGCGCCAGCAGCTTGGCGGGGGGCCGGGTGAATGAGCAGTTCTTC. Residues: CASSLAGGRVNEQFF.

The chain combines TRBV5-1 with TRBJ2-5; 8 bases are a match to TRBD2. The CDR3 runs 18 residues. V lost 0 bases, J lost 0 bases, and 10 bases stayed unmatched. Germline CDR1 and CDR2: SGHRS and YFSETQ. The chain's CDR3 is CASSLGPSSGLNQETQYF. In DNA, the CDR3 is TGCGCCAGCAGCTTGGGGCCCTCTAGCGGGCTTAACCAAGAGACCCAGTACTTC.

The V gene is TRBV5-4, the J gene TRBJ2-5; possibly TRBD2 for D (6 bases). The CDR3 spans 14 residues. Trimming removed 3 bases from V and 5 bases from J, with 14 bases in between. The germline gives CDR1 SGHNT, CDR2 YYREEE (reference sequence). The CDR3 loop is CASSYNGLRETQYF. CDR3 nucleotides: TGTGCCAGCAGCTACAACGGACTAAGGGAGACCCAGTACTTC.

The CDR3 DNA reads as TGTGCCAGCAGCTTACTGGGACAGGGGCCCGGGGAGCTGTTTTTT. Its translation is CASSLLGQGPGELFF. This rearrangement joins TRBV7-6 to TRBJ2-2; 10 bases are shared with TRBD1. CDR1 and CDR2 from the germline V gene are SGHVS and FNYEAQ. The CDR3 extends over 15 amino acids. V lost 2 bases to trimming and J lost 6 bases; unmatched junction nucleotides: 3.

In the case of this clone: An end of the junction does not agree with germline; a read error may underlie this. This CDR3 is CASSESGTGRRIPF. CDR3 sequence (DNA): TGTGCCAGCAGTGAATCTGGGACAGGGAGGAGGATCCCCTTT. The chain employs TRBV6-1 and TRBJ1-1; 9 bases are a match to TRBD1. Germline CDR1 MNHNS, CDR2 SASEGT. This CDR3 has 14 amino acids.